This T cell receptor (beta chain) is drawn from a study of blood T cell repertoires in COVID-19. Whole-study context: Spain, Italy and the United States supplied samples that represented acute and convalescent COVID-19. PBMCs, B-cell-depleted T cells, or T cells were the source of the cDNA or gDNA that made up the material.

The V and J ends lost 3 bases and 3 bases respectively, with 15 bases between them. The CDR3 covers 16 residues. Germline V gives CDR1 KGHSH, CDR2 LQKENI. The data were produced by immunoSEQ multiplex PCR, yet TCRdb's version contains in-frame clones alone and is incomplete. Here the sample spans over 350,000 clones, roughly nine tenths being singletons. The chain employs TRBV18 and TRBJ2-1; perhaps TRBD2 as D (5 bases). Sequencing was carried out using PBMCs or T cells enriched from blood (not recorded which). The sequence came from a woman in her forties who had been exposed to COVID-19. The CDR3 sequence is CASSPQVRVGYNEQFF. In DNA, the CDR3 is TGTGCCAGCTCACCCCAAGTGAGGGTAGGCTACAATGAGCAGTTCTTC.